The 14 T cell receptor beta chains below come from one sample, sequenced in a study of cytomegalovirus exposure and HLA in healthy donors. With 60 Vbeta and 13 Jbeta primers, the PCR was carried out. Libraries were prepared by immunoSEQ multiplex PCR; TCRdb keeps only in-frame clonotypes and omits some of them. The sample has 150,000 to 200,000 clones, around 83% seen once. The sample taken for sequencing was PBMCs. The receptor set was obtained from a man aged 45-65 years in good health and CMV-seropositive.

The chain links TRBV6-6 to TRBJ2-7; the D gene is possibly TRBD2 (5 bases). The ends were cut back, 6 bases at V and 0 bases at J, with 18 bases in the middle. CDR3 length: 16 amino acids. Germline assignment: CDR1 MNHNY and CDR2 SVGAGI (reference sequence). The CDR3 spells CASSNPDYSSSYEQYF. The CDR3 nucleotides read TGTGCCAGCAGCAACCCCGACTATAGTAGCTCCTACGAGCAGTACTTC.

The chain has TRBV4-1 and TRBJ1-2; D is uncertain. CDR1 is MGHRA and CDR2 is YSYEKL in the germline V gene. The V end was cut by 4 bases, the J end by 6 bases, with 15 bases between. CDR3 length equals 14 residues. The CDR3 is CASSPSGMQDGYTF. The CDR3 DNA reads TGCGCCAGCAGCCCCTCCGGTATGCAGGATGGCTACACCTTC.

This chain connects TRBV7-2 to TRBJ2-1; possibly TRBD2 for D (5 bases). Germline V gene data show CDR1 as SGHTA and CDR2 as FQGNSA. The CDR3 is 15 amino acids. V lost 3 bases, J lost 5 bases, and 14 bases lay in between. The CDR3 nucleotides are TGTGCCAGCAGCTTCTTCCGACGGGAACACAATGAGCAGTTCTTC. Translated, it gives CASSFFRREHNEQFF.

V is TRBV6-1 and J is TRBJ1-3, with D possibly matching TRBD1 (5 bases). This CDR3 has 18 residues. Germline V gene sequence: CDR1 MNHNS, CDR2 SASEGT. With 3 bases removed from V and 0 bases from J, the gap between germline ends came to 18 bases. CDR3 sequence (DNA): TGTGCCAGCAGTGAGGTGGCAGGGCGATCGAGCTCTGGAAACACCATATATTTT. It encodes CASSEVAGRSSSGNTIYF.

The count of this clone is one. This chain's CDR3 is CATSEDRLIREQYF. Written as DNA, the CDR3 is TGTGCCACCAGCGAAGACAGGCTGATTAGGGAGCAGTACTTC. The V gene is TRBV15, the J gene TRBJ2-5; D may be TRBD1 (6 bases). Trimming removed 5 bases at V and 11 bases at J, with 21 bases between. Germline V gene data show CDR1 as LNHNV and CDR2 as YYDKDF (reference sequence). The CDR3 consists of 14 residues.

The chain carries TRBV18 and TRBJ1-1; D is unclear. The length of the CDR3 is 14 residues. Germline loops: CDR1 KGHSH, CDR2 LQKENI. With 6 bases removed from V and 5 bases from J, the gap between germline ends came to 16 bases. This CDR3 is CASSSVPGGTEAFF. In DNA, the CDR3 is TGTGCCAGCTCGTCAGTCCCGGGCGGGACTGAAGCTTTCTTT.

The chain carries TRBV6-4 and TRBJ2-1; 10 bases are a match to TRBD1. J was trimmed by 8 bases and V by 0 bases; bases with no gene match: 4. This CDR3 has 15 residues. Germline-derived CDR1 and CDR2 are MRHNA and SNTAGT. Here the CDR3 reads CASSDSRTGGHEQFF. The DNA for the CDR3 is TGTGCCAGCAGTGACTCAAGGACAGGGGGACATGAGCAGTTCTTC.

The rearrangement joins TRBV4-1 to TRBJ2-7; maybe TRBD1 (6 bases). The V gene's germline CDR1 is MGHRA and CDR2 YSYEKL. There are 15 residues in the CDR3. The V and J ends lost 1 base and 2 bases respectively, with 12 bases between them. The CDR3 sequence: CASSQGVAGAYEQYF. The CDR3 DNA sequence: TGCGCCAGCAGCCAAGGGGTGGCAGGGGCCTACGAGCAGTACTTC.

V is TRBV2 and J is TRBJ2-5; D perhaps matches TRBD1 (5 bases). The V end lost 2 bases, the J end lost 2 bases, and 9 bases lay between the germline ends. CDR1 and CDR2 from the germline V gene are SNHLY and FYNNEI. The CDR3 length is 14 residues. The CDR3 reads CASSESGAQETQYF. The CDR3 nucleotides read TGTGCCAGCAGTGAATCTGGGGCGCAAGAGACCCAGTACTTC.

V gene TRBV7-2 combines with J gene TRBJ2-1; 8 nucleotides agree with TRBD2. The V gene end was trimmed by 4 bases and the J gene end by 3 bases; junction bases not matched to a gene: 8. CDR3 length: 16 residues. Germline V CDR1 and CDR2: SGHTA, FQGNSA. The CDR3 bases are TGTGCCAGCAGCTCCAGAGGGACTAGAATCTACAATGAGCAGTTCTTC. Translated: CASSSRGTRIYNEQFF.

The CDR3 DNA follows: TGTGCCAGCAGCCCCCGACGGGTCCGAGAAAAACTGTTTTTT. Translated: CASSPRRVREKLFF. The rearrangement links TRBV7-3 to TRBJ1-4; D gene unclear. There are 14 residues in the CDR3. CDR1 SGHTA and CDR2 FQGTGA come from the germline V gene. The V end lost 5 bases, the J end lost 8 bases, and 15 bases lay between the germline ends.

The chain links TRBV15 to TRBJ1-1; D unresolved. Germline CDR1 LNHNV, CDR2 YYDKDF (reference sequence). The CDR3 consists of 14 residues. V lost 3 bases, J lost 1 base, and 9 bases lay in between. CDR3 in amino acids: CATSSAQTNTEAFF. For the CDR3, the DNA is TGTGCCACCAGCAGCGCACAGACGAACACTGAAGCTTTCTTT. The full variable domain, its missing parts supplied by reference TRBV15 and TRBJ1-1, is DAMVIQNPRYQVTQFGKPVTLSCSQTLNHNVMYWYQQKSSQAPKLLFHYYDKDFNNEADTPDNFQSRRPNTSFCFLDIRSPGLGDTAMYLCATSSAQTNTEAFFGQGTRLTVV.

V gene TRBV2 combines with J gene TRBJ2-2, with D uncertain. The CDR3 runs 14 residues. Germline CDR1 and CDR2: SNHLY and FYNNEI. V lost 7 bases, J lost 1 base, and 10 bases lay in between. The CDR3 nucleotides read TGTGCCAGCACAGGCACAATGAACACCGGGGAGCTGTTTTTT. It specifies CASTGTMNTGELFF.

The rearrangement joins TRBV29-1 to TRBJ1-2; 9 bases are shared with TRBD1. This CDR3 is 15 amino acids long. CDR1 SQVTM and CDR2 ANQGSEA come from the germline V gene. V trimming: 4 bases; J trimming: 5 bases; junction bases outside the gene matches: 11. CDR3 loop: CSVGPEQGARYGYTF. The DNA for the CDR3 is TGCAGCGTTGGACCCGAACAGGGGGCGCGGTATGGCTACACCTTC.